This is a list of T cell receptor beta chains from one sample in a study of monozygotic twins with inflammatory bowel disease. Following a re-call of the 5' RACE reads, TCRdb has one entry per CDR3 protein and lacks DNA. The sample has about 380,000 distinct CDR3 sequences. Sequences were obtained from blood. The receptors originated from a human donor with ulcerative colitis or Crohn's disease, or a healthy co-twin of an affected twin (not recorded which). CDR3s include the opening cysteine and the closing phenylalanine or tryptophan.

V,J,CDR3
TRBV25-1,TRBJ2-7,CASTSGGSSYEQYF
TRBV10-3,TRBJ2-7,CAIREGLGGYEQYF
TRBV6-2/TRBV6-3,TRBJ2-1,CASSYRGQGVYNEQFF
TRBV21-1,TRBJ1-6,CASKKGTGRNNSPLHF
TRBV20-1,TRBJ2-7,CSAFSGGASTYEQYF
TRBV18,TRBJ2-7,CASSRDRSTYEQYF
TRBV27,TRBJ2-7,CASSLLPGQGLGEQYF
TRBV20-1,TRBJ2-1,CSAQPGLPINEQFF
TRBV6-5,TRBJ2-7,CASSYSMGEQYF
TRBV20-1,TRBJ1-1,CSARTDRNTEAFF
TRBV5-6,TRBJ2-3,CASSLGRDPTDTQYF
TRBV10-3,TRBJ1-2,CAIKSGDRTGDYTF
TRBV4-1,TRBJ2-5,CASSQAGPRIETQYF
TRBV7-9,TRBJ2-7,CASSLVSSSYEQYF
TRBV7-2,TRBJ1-1,CASSRQGVMNTEAFF
TRBV20-1,TRBJ1-1,CSGQVRNTEAFF
TRBV10-3,TRBJ1-5,CAISAQGHSNQPQHF
TRBV9,TRBJ2-3,CASSVEWRGTQYF
TRBV15,TRBJ1-5,CATSRGPRDFSNQPQHF
TRBV20-1,TRBJ1-5,CSASQGGPGSGQPQHF
TRBV5-4,TRBJ2-3,CASSFLTGGDTDTQYF
TRBV25-1,TRBJ2-7,CASSPSTGTYEQYF
TRBV29-1,TRBJ2-5,CSVPGTSIQTQYF
TRBV7-8,TRBJ2-5,CASSSPGQAQLWTQYF
TRBV27,TRBJ1-1,CASSPKSRGEAFF
TRBV5-6,TRBJ1-1,CASSLGRLHLRRDMVKAFF
TRBV11-2,TRBJ1-5,CASSLRDREGWVSNQPQHF
TRBV12-3/TRBV12-4,TRBJ2-7,CASSQDGRLSSYEQYF
TRBV5-1,TRBJ2-1,CAGSLAREGANEQFF
TRBV12-3/TRBV12-4,TRBJ2-5,CASSTDRVETQYF
TRBV3-1,TRBJ2-5,CASSHAAQAQETQYF
TRBV19,TRBJ2-1,CASSAGYNEQFF
TRBV4-1,TRBJ2-3,CASSQPSTDTQYF
TRBV5-6,TRBJ2-7,CASSLTGTVSEQYF
TRBV7-3,TRBJ1-2,CASSLGTGGRYGYTF
TRBV5-1,TRBJ1-5,CASSPSPPTGGEPQHF
TRBV2,TRBJ2-3,CASSTGTRTDTQYF
TRBV28,TRBJ2-7,CASSSYRGVLGEQYF
TRBV15,TRBJ2-1,CATSRAYEQFF
TRBV20-1,TRBJ2-7,CSATGQGNYEQYF